A selection of T cell receptor beta chains follows, all from one sample in a study of regulatory T cells in long-lasting Graves disease. TCRdb itself ran the multiplex PCR reads through MiXCR, one entry per CDR3 protein. The sample holds a few hundred thousand distinct CDR3 sequences, approximately 13% seen once. The same data also went into a second study, on T cells in Graves' hyperthyroidism and ophthalmopathy.

Material: peripheral blood mononuclear cells (PBMCs), obtained at new diagnosis, from a patient treated with antithyroid drugs. The receptors derive from a young man with Graves disease. CDR3s include the opening cysteine and the closing phenylalanine or tryptophan. D genes are given only for firm matches. Part of the rows lack a size; the others show once, few, many or a class for expanded clones.

v_call	j_call	d_call	clone_size	cdr3_aa	cdr3_nt
TRBV10-3	TRBJ2-2	TRBD2	many	CAIRSRLGREQDTGELFF	TGTGCCATCAGGTCGAGGTTGGGGCGGGAGCAAGACACCGGGGAGCTGTTTTTT
TRBV27	TRBJ1-2	TRBD1	.	CASSSRPDRVYGYTF	TGTGCCAGCAGTTCTCGCCCCGACAGGGTCTATGGCTACACCTTC
TRBV12-5	TRBJ2-7	TRBD1	.	CASGLETGPYEQYF	TGTGCTAGTGGTTTGGAGACAGGGCCGTACGAGCAGTACTTC
TRBV6-2/TRBV6-3	TRBJ2-1	.	few	CASTPFSYNEQFF	TGTGCCAGCACTCCCTTTTCCTACAATGAGCAGTTCTTC
TRBV6-2/TRBV6-3	TRBJ1-5	.	few	CASSYSPFNSNQPQHF	TGTGCCAGCAGTTACAGTCCCTTTAATAGCAATCAGCCCCAGCATTTT
TRBV3-1	TRBJ2-1	TRBD2	.	CASSNSSGREFF	TGTGCCAGCAGCAACTCTAGCGGGCGCGAGTTCTTC
TRBV6-1	TRBJ2-7	.	many	CATRDGFYEQYF	TGTGCCACACGGGATGGATTCTACGAGCAGTACTTC
TRBV27	TRBJ1-4	.	many	CASSLSGGARKLFF	TGTGCCAGCAGTTTATCAGGGGGGGCTAGGAAACTGTTTTTT
TRBV29-1	TRBJ2-7	.	many	CSVPGIYEQYF	TGCAGCGTTCCAGGCATCTACGAGCAGTACTTC
TRBV19	TRBJ1-5	TRBD1	.	CASLADRASDSNQPQHF	TGTGCCAGTTTGGCCGACAGGGCAAGCGATAGCAATCAGCCCCAGCATTTT
TRBV27	TRBJ1-5	.	many	CASSSTSHIRGQPQHF	TGTGCCAGCAGTTCAACCTCCCACATTAGGGGTCAGCCCCAGCATTTT
TRBV27	TRBJ2-2	TRBD2	many	CASGAGGHFDGELFF	TGTGCCAGCGGAGCGGGAGGACATTTTGACGGGGAGCTGTTTTTT